Here is one T cell receptor (beta chain) with its context. Methods used by the authors: Using reference gene primer amplification, nucleated cell counts were estimated. Profiled with immunoSEQ multiplex PCR; TCRdb holds only in-frame clones, not every one. For V, J and clone size, that table is used; D and trimming come from the DNA. The sample has 150,000 to 250,000 clones, roughly 77% seen once. Patients of the Seattle cohort, enrolled during active infection, were followed longitudinally. The sample is drawn from a study of blood T cell repertoires in COVID-19. In the study overall: COVID-19 samples collected from the United States, Italy and Spain covered acute and convalescent phases. In each case, the material was cDNA or gDNA derived from T cells, B-cell-depleted T cells, or PBMCs.

J was trimmed by 7 bases and V by 6 bases; bases with no gene match: 6. The CDR3 is 11 amino acids. CDR1 is SQVTM and CDR2 is ANQGSEA in the germline V gene. The rearrangement links TRBV29-1 to TRBJ2-7; TRBD2 matches at 7 bases. Source material: peripheral blood. This receptor was obtained from a woman aged 35 to 49 with COVID-19, enrolled during active disease. The CDR3 reads CSVGLGREQYF. The CDR3 nucleotides are TGCAGCGTCGGACTAGGGAGGGAGCAGTACTTC.